These 26 T cell receptor beta chains came from one sample sequenced in a study of spatial heterogeneity in lung cancer. Time point of the sample: sample taken at primary tumor resection. TCRdb used MiXCR to reprocess the 5' RACE reads, holding one entry per CDR3 protein. The sample holds more than 80,000 distinct CDR3 sequences, approximately 12% seen once. The source was PBMCs, collected at surgery. The source is a male donor with early-stage non-small cell lung cancer.

This clonotype appeared once. It is likely a read error: a sequence one base away is far more abundant. The chain uses TRBV6-2 or TRBV6-3 and TRBJ1-1; tentative D call: TRBD1 (5 bases). Per germline, CDR1 MNHEY and CDR2 SVGEGT. This CDR3 region has 11 residues. The CDR3 region is CASSLGTAAFF. The DNA for the CDR3 is TGTGCCAGCAGTTTGGGGACTGCAGCTTTCTTT.

In its sample, this clonotype was seen a few times. This chain connects TRBV4-1 to TRBJ1-6; D unresolved. V was clipped by 3 bases and J by 4 bases, with 10 bases between them. This CDR3 is built from 15 residues. CDR1 and CDR2 from the germline V gene are MGHRA and YSYEKL. CDR3 protein: CASSHDPGYNSPLHF. The CDR3, as DNA: TGCGCCAGCAGCCATGACCCCGGGTATAATTCACCCCTCCACTTT.

Details on this clonotype: The junction differs from germline at one of its ends, possibly a read error. The chain joins TRBV20-1 to TRBJ2-1; 12 bases map to TRBD2. Germline V gene sequence: CDR1 DFQATT, CDR2 SNEGSKA (reference sequence). The CDR3 consists of 12 residues. CDR3 bases: TGCAGTACTAGCGGGAGGCACAATGAGCAGTTCTTC. This sequence encodes CSTSGRHNEQFF.

This clonotype was seen ten or more times. The chain carries TRBV7-3 and TRBJ2-5; D gene ambiguous. V was clipped by 0 bases and J by 3 bases, with 5 bases between them. The CDR3 runs 13 residues. The germline gives CDR1 SGHTA, CDR2 FQGTGA. This chain's CDR3 is CASSLTSEETQYF. For the CDR3, the DNA is TGTGCCAGCAGCTTAACGTCGGAAGAGACCCAGTACTTC.

In its sample, this clonotype was seen many times. This chain links TRBV28 with TRBJ2-3, with D hard to call. The V and J ends lost 2 bases and 0 bases respectively, with 6 bases between them. CDR1 is MDHEN, CDR2 SYDVKM, per germline. The CDR3 has 14 amino acids. The CDR3 loop is CASSLMSSTDTQYF. As DNA, the CDR3 is TGTGCCAGCAGTTTAATGAGTAGCACAGATACGCAGTATTTT.

The CDR3 protein is CASSQVETQYF. In nucleotides, the CDR3 is TGTGCCAGCAGCCAAGTCGAGACCCAGTACTTC. The V and J genes are TRBV3-1 and TRBJ2-5, with D unresolved. CDR1 and CDR2 from the germline V gene are LGHDT and YNNKEL (reference sequence). The V and J ends lost 1 base and 5 bases respectively, with 2 bases between them. This CDR3 spans 11 amino acids.

This clonotype was counted between two and nine times. This rearrangement joins TRBV12-3 or TRBV12-4 to TRBJ2-1, with D possibly called TRBD1 or TRBD2 (5 bases each). V was trimmed by 5 bases and J by 2 bases, leaving 13 bases between them. This CDR3 has 15 amino acids. CDR3 sequence: CASSLRDGAYNEQFF. In nucleotides, the CDR3 is TGTGCCAGCAGTCTCAGGGACGGCGCCTACAATGAGCAGTTCTTC.

This clonotype was detected ten times or more. The CDR3 region is CASSLVRQGDYGYTF. The CDR3 region has the DNA TGCGCCAGCAGCTTGGTGAGACAGGGGGACTATGGCTACACCTTC. The chain couples TRBV5-1 to TRBJ1-2; 9 nucleotides line up with TRBD1. The V segment lost 0 bases and the J segment 3 bases; nucleotides outside the gene matches: 3. Germline lookup yields CDR1 SGHRS and CDR2 YFSETQ. CDR3 length equals 15 residues.

This clonotype appeared a few times. This rearrangement joins TRBV7-9 to TRBJ1-1; D is ambiguous. CDR1 is SEHNR, CDR2 FQNEAQ, per germline (reference sequence). V lost 2 bases, J lost 2 bases, and 9 bases lay in between. The CDR3 runs 14 residues. In nucleotides, the CDR3 is TGTGCCAGCAGCTTAAGAACAGCTAACACTGAAGCTTTCTTT. Translated, it gives CASSLRTANTEAFF.

A few counts support this clonotype. The V gene is TRBV29-1, the J gene TRBJ1-1, with D hard to call. The CDR3 runs 13 residues. The germline V gene encodes CDR1 SQVTM and CDR2 ANQGSEA. With 7 bases removed from V and 3 bases from J, the gap between germline ends came to 15 bases. The CDR3 sequence is CSATDPPDTEAFF. In DNA form, the CDR3 reads TGCAGCGCTACCGACCCTCCGGACACTGAAGCTTTCTTT.

The chain combines TRBV12-3 or TRBV12-4 with TRBJ2-7; maybe TRBD1 (5 bases). Trimming stripped 7 bases from V and 2 bases from J, with 9 bases between. The CDR3 has 12 amino acids. DNA of the CDR3: TGTGCCAGCAACAGGCAGCCCTACGAGCAGTACTTC. This codes for CASNRQPYEQYF.

The chain couples TRBV11-2 to TRBJ2-3, with 9 bases aligning to TRBD2. The germline gives CDR1 SGHAT, CDR2 FQNNGV. The CDR3 is 15 amino acids. V lost 1 base, J lost 2 bases, and 1 base stayed unmatched. The CDR3 loop is CASSLGGRATDTQYF. The DNA of the CDR3 is TGTGCCAGCAGCTTAGGCGGGAGGGCCACAGATACGCAGTATTTT.

The chain recombines TRBV29-1 with TRBJ2-5; perhaps TRBD1 as D (6 bases). Trimming removed 7 bases at V and 2 bases at J, with 11 bases between. This CDR3 region has 12 residues. Per the germline V gene, CDR1 is SQVTM and CDR2 is ANQGSEA. CDR3 sequence: CSAGQNQETQYF. The CDR3 DNA follows: TGCAGCGCCGGACAGAATCAAGAGACCCAGTACTTC.

This clonotype was found a few times. This chain joins TRBV20-1 and TRBJ1-1; 9 bases line up with TRBD1. Germline CDR1 DFQATT, CDR2 SNEGSKA (reference sequence). The CDR3 extends over 14 amino acids. V shed 5 bases, J shed 7 bases, and the junction held 11 bases outside the gene matches. DNA of the CDR3: TGCAGTGCTCTGCCGGGACAGGGACAGAGTGAAGCTTTCTTT. Its translation is CSALPGQGQSEAFF.

This chain joins TRBV5-1 and TRBJ2-7, with TRBD2 matching 9 bases. Germline assignment: CDR1 SGHRS and CDR2 YFSETQ. The CDR3 spans 14 residues. Losses at the gene ends were 3 bases for V and 4 bases for J; bases not matched to a gene: 5. The CDR3 protein is CASSSGLAGYEQYF. In DNA form, the CDR3 reads TGCGCCAGCAGCTCGGGACTAGCAGGGTACGAGCAGTACTTC.

In DNA form, the CDR3 reads TGCAGTGCTAGATTGGGACAAAACTATGGCTACACCTTC. Translation: CSARLGQNYGYTF. The chain recombines TRBV20-1 with TRBJ1-2, with a weak D call TRBD1 (6 bases). Germline loops: CDR1 DFQATT, CDR2 SNEGSKA (reference sequence). V gave up 2 bases and J gave up 2 bases, with 9 bases separating them. The CDR3 is 13 residues long.

Many counts were recorded for this clonotype. The chain carries TRBV7-6 and TRBJ2-3; 8 bases are shared with TRBD1. This CDR3 is built from 15 residues. Germline V gene sequence: CDR1 SGHVS, CDR2 FNYEAQ. Trimming cost V 5 bases and J 5 bases; bases outside gene matches: 9. The CDR3 loop reads CASSPRTGSEDTQYF. The CDR3 DNA reads as TGTGCCAGCAGCCCGCGGACAGGGTCGGAAGATACGCAGTATTTT.

This clonotype showed up just a few times. This chain joins TRBV7-8 and TRBJ2-1; D is ambiguous. Germline values: CDR1 SGHVS, CDR2 FQNEAQ. The germline V and J ends were trimmed by 7 bases and 2 bases, with 15 bases remaining between them. This CDR3 is 15 amino acids long. The DNA of the CDR3 is TGTGCCAGCACCCCTGCGAGGACCCCCTACAATGAGCAGTTCTTC. It yields the protein CASTPARTPYNEQFF. Variable domain in full (rest from reference TRBV7-8 and TRBJ2-1): GAGVSQSPRYKVAKRGQDVALRCDPISGHVSLFWYQQALGQGPEFLTYFQNEAQLDKSGLPSDRFFAERPEGSVSTLKIQRTQQEDSAVYLCASTPARTPYNEQFFGPGTRLTVL.

This clonotype came up a few times. This chain links TRBV28 with TRBJ2-7; possible D gene TRBD2, 6 bases. The V gene's germline CDR1 is MDHEN and CDR2 SYDVKM. Trimming took off 0 bases at V and 3 bases at J, with 9 bases between the two ends. The CDR3 extends over 14 amino acids. CDR3: CASSLWGRDYEQYF. As DNA, the CDR3 is TGTGCCAGCAGTTTATGGGGGCGGGACTACGAGCAGTACTTC.

Many counts were recorded for this clonotype. This sequence joins TRBV29-1 and TRBJ2-7; D might be TRBD1 or TRBD2, each matching 5 bases. This CDR3 is built from 12 residues. Germline CDR1 is SQVTM and CDR2 is ANQGSEA. Trimming took 6 bases from V and 1 from J, leaving 10 bases between them. This CDR3 is CSVGVGSYEQYF. As DNA, the CDR3 is TGCAGCGTGGGGGTAGGATCCTACGAGCAGTACTTC.

V and J are TRBV10-2 and TRBJ2-1; 9 bases are shared with TRBD2. Germline assignment: CDR1 WSHSY and CDR2 SAAADI. J gave up 1 base and V 0 bases, and 1 base lay outside the gene matches. The CDR3 contains 16 residues. The CDR3: CASSESSGSSYNEQFF. The CDR3 DNA follows: TGCGCCAGCAGTGAGTCTAGCGGGAGTTCCTACAATGAGCAGTTCTTC.

The chain joins TRBV24-1 to TRBJ2-7; D is undetermined. Trimming stripped 5 bases from V and 3 bases from J, with 22 bases between. The CDR3 runs to 17 residues. Germline loops: CDR1 KGHDR, CDR2 SFDVKD. The CDR3 reads CATSAPLGKGNLYEQYF. The CDR3 DNA sequence: TGTGCCACCAGTGCCCCTTTAGGTAAAGGGAATCTCTACGAGCAGTACTTC.

V is TRBV5-6 and J is TRBJ1-1; D not certain. Trimming stripped 1 base from V and 4 bases from J, with 8 bases between. This CDR3 contains 13 residues. CDR1 and CDR2 (germline): SGHDT, YYEEEE. In nucleotides, the CDR3 is TGTGCCAGCAGCTTGCTCAGGAGCACTGAAGCTTTCTTT. Protein product: CASSLLRSTEAFF.

This clonotype was picked up a small number of times. The CDR3 spells CATSDWESPLHF. The CDR3 DNA is TGTGCCACGTCCGACTGGGAATCACCCCTCCACTTT. The V call is TRBV10-3, the J call TRBJ1-6; D is undetermined. Germline V CDR1 and CDR2: ENHRY, SYGVKD. The CDR3 is 12 amino acids. With 10 bases removed from V and 10 bases from J, the gap between germline ends came to 14 bases.

This chain uses TRBV28 with TRBJ2-7; D unresolved. The CDR3 totals 12 residues. Trimming took 6 bases from V and 4 from J, leaving 10 bases between them. Germline lookup yields CDR1 MDHEN and CDR2 SYDVKM. The CDR3 coding sequence is TGTGCCAGCAGCCCCTTTGGGTACGAGCAGTACTTC. This encodes CASSPFGYEQYF.

CDR3 protein: CASHQRGTGAVYEQYF. In DNA form, the CDR3 reads TGTGCGAGCCACCAAAGGGGGACAGGGGCTGTCTACGAGCAGTACTTC. V is TRBV6-2 or TRBV6-3 and J is TRBJ2-7; 10 nucleotides align to TRBD1. Per the germline V gene, CDR1 is MNHEY and CDR2 is SVGEGT. This CDR3 is built from 16 residues.